This T cell receptor (beta chain) was recorded in a study of blood T cell repertoires in COVID-19. Study background: COVID-19 samples, acute and convalescent, were from the United States, Italy and Spain. From T cells, B-cell-depleted T cells, or PBMCs came the material, which was cDNA or gDNA.

Sequencing was performed with immunoSEQ multiplex PCR; in TCRdb, only in-frame clones are kept and a portion is missing. The sample holds 120,000 or so clones, 85% to 90% seen once. Germline CDR1 is LNHNV and CDR2 is YYDKDF (reference sequence). CDR3 length: 15 residues. Trimming at V came to 0 bases and at J to 3 bases, leaving 5 bases not matched to a gene. This chain connects TRBV15 to TRBJ2-7; 7 bases are shared with TRBD2. The TCR originated in a man older than 75 with active or convalescent COVID-19. Sample: peripheral blood. CDR3 bases: TGTGCCACCAGCAGAGATATGGGCGGGAGCTACGAGCAGTACTTC. Translation gives CATSRDMGGSYEQYF.